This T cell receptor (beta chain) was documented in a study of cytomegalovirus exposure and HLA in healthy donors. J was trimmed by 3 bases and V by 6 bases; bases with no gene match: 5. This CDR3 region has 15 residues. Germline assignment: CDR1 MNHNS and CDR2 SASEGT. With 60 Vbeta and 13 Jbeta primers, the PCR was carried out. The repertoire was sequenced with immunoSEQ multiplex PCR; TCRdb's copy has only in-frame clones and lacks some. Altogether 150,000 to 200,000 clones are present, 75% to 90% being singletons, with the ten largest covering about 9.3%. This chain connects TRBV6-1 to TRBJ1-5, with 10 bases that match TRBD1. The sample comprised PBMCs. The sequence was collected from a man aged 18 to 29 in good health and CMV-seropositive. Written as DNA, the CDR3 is TGTGCCAGCAGATTGGGACAGGGGCACAATCAGCCCCAGCATTTT. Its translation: CASRLGQGHNQPQHF.